The rows below give T cell receptor beta chains drawn from one sample of a study of control samples from healthy donors and cancer patients. The table came from immunoSEQ multiplex PCR; TCRdb's copy has only in-frame clones and leaves some out. This sample has more than 120,000 clones, with about 91% found just once. The sample was blood. Receptors were obtained from a man younger than 45 in good health. Each CDR3 is given with its conserved first and last residue. The D gene is left open where the match is weak. Clone size appears in some rows only: once, few, many, or a class for an expanded clone.

d_gene	v_gene	abundance	j_gene	CDR3aa	CDR3nt
NA	TRBV5-1	NA	TRBJ2-3	CASSKSGTTDTQYF	TGCGCCAGCAGCAAATCAGGTACCACAGATACGCAGTATTTT
TRBD2	TRBV6-5	NA	TRBJ2-1	CASSYLAGGYNEQFF	TGTGCCAGCAGTTACTTGGCGGGGGGGTACAATGAGCAGTTCTTC
TRBD1	TRBV9	NA	TRBJ2-7	CASSIRDRFGEQYF	TGTGCCAGCAGCATAAGGGACAGGTTCGGCGAGCAGTACTTC
TRBD1	TRBV3-1/TRBV3-2	once	TRBJ1-2	CVLLRDRDESGYTF	TGTGTCCTCCTCCGGGACAGGGATGAGAGTGGCTACACCTTC
NA	TRBV9	NA	TRBJ2-7	CASSAASGTYEQYF	TGTGCCAGCAGCGCCGCCTCAGGGACCTACGAGCAGTACTTC
TRBD2	TRBV7-2	few	TRBJ2-7	CASSLLRLAGVEQYF	TGTGCCAGCAGCTTACTGCGACTAGCGGGGGTAGAGCAGTACTTC
NA	TRBV5-1	NA	TRBJ2-7	CASRHYSGYEQYF	TGCGCCAGCAGGCATTACAGTGGTTACGAGCAGTACTTC
NA	TRBV10-3	NA	TRBJ1-4	CAISEDGRTALNEKLFF	TGTGCCATCAGTGAAGACGGTAGGACAGCCCTTAATGAAAAACTGTTTTTT
NA	TRBV13	NA	TRBJ2-7	CASSFGLAGEQYF	TGTGCCAGCAGCTTCGGGCTAGCTGGGGAGCAGTACTTC
TRBD1	TRBV19	NA	TRBJ2-7	CASSIGTGTSYEQYF	TGTGCCAGTAGTATCGGGACAGGTACTTCCTACGAGCAGTACTTC
NA	TRBV7-3	NA	TRBJ2-2	CASSPIGRIGELFF	TGTGCCAGCAGCCCAATCGGACGGATCGGGGAGCTGTTTTTT
NA	TRBV7-2	few	TRBJ1-5	CASSLAGTGYQPQHF	TGTGCCAGCAGCTTAGCTGGGACGGGCTATCAGCCCCAGCATTTT
TRBD1	TRBV7-9	NA	TRBJ1-1	CASSLPGQDTEAFF	TGTGCCAGCAGCCTCCCGGGACAGGACACTGAAGCTTTCTTT
TRBD1	TRBV2	NA	TRBJ1-4	CASSGGTGGKEKLFF	TGTGCCAGCAGTGGAGGGACAGGGGGCAAAGAAAAACTGTTTTTT
NA	TRBV9	NA	TRBJ2-3	CASSARDLRPGTDTQYF	TGTGCCAGCAGCGCCCGAGACTTAAGGCCCGGGACAGATACGCAGTATTTT
TRBD1	TRBV11-2	NA	TRBJ1-1	CASSLGGQLNTEAFF	TGTGCCAGCAGCCTAGGGGGACAGCTGAACACTGAAGCTTTCTTT
NA	TRBV5-8	NA	TRBJ1-1	CASSLLGTEAFF	TGTGCCAGCAGCTTGTTAGGGACTGAAGCTTTCTTT
NA	TRBV2	NA	TRBJ1-1	CASSQGQMNTEAFF	TGTGCCAGCAGCCAAGGACAGATGAACACTGAAGCTTTCTTT
TRBD1	TRBV12-5	few	TRBJ1-5	CASGLGAVLGQGGNQPQHF	TGTGCTAGTGGTTTGGGAGCCGTATTGGGGCAGGGGGGCAATCAGCCCCAGCATTTT
TRBD2	TRBV7-8	NA	TRBJ2-3	CASSSTSAGTDTQYF	TGTGCCAGCAGCTCCACTAGCGCCGGCACAGATACGCAGTATTTT
NA	TRBV15	NA	TRBJ1-1	CATSSGRNTEAFF	TGTGCCACCAGCTCAGGGCGGAACACTGAAGCTTTCTTT
TRBD2	TRBV7-9	NA	TRBJ2-1	CASSLGSGGAIEQFF	TGTGCCAGCAGCTTAGGTAGCGGGGGGGCCATTGAGCAGTTCTTC
TRBD2	TRBV7-9	NA	TRBJ2-3	CASSLSGGAGDTQYF	TGTGCCAGCAGTTTAAGCGGGGGGGCCGGAGATACGCAGTATTTT
NA	TRBV7-2	NA	TRBJ1-1	CASSTQGSGTEAFF	TGTGCCAGCAGCACACAGGGTTCGGGAACTGAAGCTTTCTTT
TRBD1	TRBV6-5	few	TRBJ2-1	CASSNTGGSYNEQFF	TGTGCCAGCAGTAATACAGGGGGGTCCTACAATGAGCAGTTCTTC
NA	TRBV19	NA	TRBJ1-5	CASSIPSGLSNQPQHF	TGTGCCAGTAGTATCCCGTCGGGTCTTAGCAATCAGCCCCAGCATTTT
TRBD1	TRBV9	NA	TRBJ2-3	CASSEGQGGITDTQYF	TGTGCCAGCAGCGAGGGACAGGGGGGAATCACAGATACGCAGTATTTT
TRBD1	TRBV19	NA	TRBJ1-5	CASSIGTGSNQPQHF	TGTGCCAGTAGTATAGGGACAGGTAGCAATCAGCCCCAGCATTTT
NA	TRBV30	NA	TRBJ1-6	CAWKGSNSPLHF	TGTGCCTGGAAAGGGAGTAATTCACCCCTCCACTTT
TRBD2	TRBV19	NA	TRBJ2-1	CASTLAGGREQFF	TGTGCCAGTACCTTAGCGGGGGGGCGCGAGCAGTTCTTC
TRBD1	TRBV9	NA	TRBJ2-1	CASSVQLPGQGADEQFF	TGTGCCAGCAGCGTCCAGTTACCGGGACAGGGGGCCGATGAGCAGTTCTTC
TRBD2	TRBV6-6	NA	TRBJ2-3	CASSYSSSGGTDTQYF	TGTGCCAGCAGTTACTCGTCTAGCGGGGGTACAGATACGCAGTATTTT
NA	TRBV19	NA	TRBJ1-6	CASSIGIDNSPLHF	TGTGCCAGTAGTATAGGGATTGATAATTCACCCCTCCACTTT
TRBD1	TRBV28	NA	TRBJ1-2	CASSSNGQGEGYTF	TGTGCCAGCAGTTCAAATGGACAGGGAGAAGGCTACACCTTC
TRBD2	TRBV24-1	NA	TRBJ2-5	CATSEGGQHQETQYF	TGTGCCACCAGTGAGGGAGGGCAGCACCAAGAGACCCAGTACTTC